Each of the 26 T cell receptor beta chains below was sequenced from the same sample in a study of blood T cell repertoires in COVID-19. The table came from immunoSEQ multiplex PCR; TCRdb's copy has only in-frame clones and leaves some out. Among roughly 93,000 clones, roughly nine tenths were seen once, and the ten largest hold roughly 8.9%. Specimen: peripheral blood. These receptors all come from a man aged 45-60 years with acute or convalescent COVID-19.

The chain uses TRBV6-5 and TRBJ1-6; 11 nucleotides agree with TRBD1. The CDR3 covers 15 residues. The V gene end was trimmed by 4 bases and the J gene end by 7 bases; junction bases not matched to a gene: 3. The germline V gene has CDR1 MNHEY and CDR2 SVGAGI. Written as DNA, the CDR3 is TGTGCCAGCAGTTGGGACAGGGGGAAGAATTCACCCCTCCACTTT. Translation: CASSWDRGKNSPLHF.

The V and J genes are TRBV19 and TRBJ2-4; 8 positions agree with TRBD1. The germline V gene encodes CDR1 LNHDA and CDR2 SQIVND (reference sequence). V gave up 5 bases and J gave up 6 bases; unmatched junction bases: 6. This CDR3 is built from 14 residues. This CDR3 reads CASSAAGGSNIQYF. The CDR3 DNA sequence: TGTGCCAGTAGTGCCGCAGGGGGCTCAAACATTCAGTACTTC.

The chain uses TRBV27 and TRBJ1-2; TRBD1 matches at 7 bases. The CDR3 sequence is 15 residues long. CDR1 and CDR2 from the germline V gene are MNHEY and SMNVEV (reference sequence). V trimming: 5 bases; J trimming: 4 bases; junction bases outside the gene matches: 10. CDR3 amino acids: CASSPTSGQTYGYTF. The CDR3 bases are TGTGCCAGCAGTCCGACCTCGGGACAGACCTATGGCTACACCTTC.

This chain connects TRBV5-1 to TRBJ1-1; D unresolved. Germline values: CDR1 SGHRS, CDR2 YFSETQ. V was shortened by 0 bases and J by 8 bases, with 5 bases between the two germline ends. The CDR3 spans 11 residues. The CDR3 bases are TGCGCCAGCAGCTTGGACAGAGAAGCTTTCTTT. This translates into CASSLDREAFF. Full variable domain (missing parts from reference TRBV5-1 and TRBJ1-1): KAGVTQTPRYLIKTRGQQVTLSCSPISGHRSVSWYQQTPGQGLQFLFEYFSETQRNKGNFPGRFSGRQFSNSRSEMNVSTLELGDSALYLCASSLDREAFFGQGTRLTVV.

The V gene is TRBV19, the J gene TRBJ2-7; D is undetermined. V lost 3 bases and J 4 bases, leaving 7 bases between the germline ends. CDR1 is LNHDA and CDR2 is SQIVND in the germline V gene (reference sequence). The CDR3 has 12 residues. The CDR3 coding sequence is TGTGCCAGTAGTATTGGCAGATACGAGCAGTACTTC. This gives the protein CASSIGRYEQYF.

The J gene is TRBJ2-7, the V gene TRBV10-1; D is unclear. CDR1 and CDR2 (germline): WNHNN, SYGVQD (reference sequence). The V end lost 5 bases, the J end lost 5 bases, and 13 bases lay between the germline ends. The CDR3 consists of 13 residues. Here the CDR3 reads CASSWPPPHEQYF. Written as DNA, the CDR3 is TGCGCCAGCAGTTGGCCTCCCCCACACGAGCAGTACTTC.

The chain combines TRBV6-5 with TRBJ1-1; tentative D call: TRBD1 (6 bases). Germline CDR1 is MNHEY and CDR2 is SVGAGI. The CDR3 consists of 15 residues. V shed 4 bases and J shed 6 bases, with 18 bases lying between them. The CDR3 loop is CASSSYHIQGAEAFF. The CDR3 bases are TGTGCCAGCAGTTCCTATCACATACAGGGTGCTGAAGCTTTCTTT.

The chain couples TRBV7-3 to TRBJ2-5; the match to TRBD2 covers 10 bases. J was trimmed by 2 bases and V by 2 bases; bases with no gene match: 5. The length of the CDR3 is 16 residues. The V gene's germline CDR1 is SGHTA and CDR2 FQGTGA. The CDR3 is CASSLGVAGGQETQYF. DNA for the CDR3: TGTGCCAGCAGCTTAGGGGTAGCGGGGGGACAAGAGACCCAGTACTTC.

The chain has TRBV7-9 and TRBJ2-3; 8 bases fit TRBD1. CDR1 SEHNR and CDR2 FQNEAQ come from the germline V gene (reference sequence). The CDR3 consists of 14 residues. The V gene end was trimmed by 5 bases and the J gene end by 6 bases; junction bases not matched to a gene: 7. The chain's CDR3 is CASSRTGSLDTQYF. The CDR3 bases are TGTGCCAGCAGCAGGACAGGGTCGTTGGATACGCAGTATTTT.

V is TRBV18 and J is TRBJ1-1, with 7 bases matching TRBD1. The V segment lost 1 base and the J segment 1 base; nucleotides outside the gene matches: 6. The CDR3 is 16 residues long. Per germline, CDR1 KGHSH and CDR2 LQKENI. In DNA form, the CDR3 reads TGTGCCAGCTCACCACTTCCACAGGGGAGGAACACTGAAGCTTTCTTT. Residues: CASSPLPQGRNTEAFF.

This rearrangement joins TRBV30 to TRBJ1-6, with D uncertain. The CDR3 consists of 13 residues. The V and J ends lost 2 bases and 13 bases respectively, with 15 bases between them. Germline CDR1 is GTSNPN and CDR2 is SVGIG (reference sequence). The CDR3: CAWSPMGLSPLHF. The CDR3 coding sequence is TGTGCCTGGAGTCCCATGGGTCTTAGCCCCCTCCACTTT.

The chain employs TRBV6-5 and TRBJ2-4, with D unclear. This CDR3 spans 11 amino acids. Germline V CDR1 and CDR2: MNHEY, SVGAGI. Trimming shortened V by 6 bases and J by 15 bases, and 15 bases separated the two germline ends. In DNA, the CDR3 is TGTGCCAGCAGCCTCGGTTCCGAAAGGTACTTC. Its translation is CASSLGSERYF.

The chain carries TRBV9 and TRBJ1-6; D not resolved. V dropped 0 bases and J dropped 14 bases, with 9 bases sitting between them. The germline CDR1 and CDR2 sequences are SGDLS and YYNGEE. This CDR3 region has 12 residues. The CDR3 is CASSVGAGALHF. The CDR3 DNA reads TGTGCCAGCAGCGTAGGGGCCGGGGCCCTCCACTTT.

The V and J genes are TRBV19 and TRBJ2-2; 8 bases align to TRBD2. V shed 7 bases and J 1 base; nucleotides not matched to a gene: 5. This CDR3 has 15 residues. Germline lookup yields CDR1 LNHDA and CDR2 SQIVND (reference sequence). CDR3 DNA: TGTGCCAGTACCGGAAGCGGGGGGAACACCGGGGAGCTGTTTTTT. The encoded protein is CASTGSGGNTGELFF.

The chain links TRBV9 to TRBJ2-3; 8 positions match TRBD2. The germline gives CDR1 SGDLS, CDR2 YYNGEE. Trimming took 3 bases from V and 6 from J; bases not matched to a gene: 9. The CDR3 runs to 15 residues. CDR3 protein: CASSGASGWGDTQYF. Written as DNA, the CDR3 is TGTGCCAGCAGCGGTGCTAGCGGGTGGGGGGATACGCAGTATTTT.

The gene calls are TRBV5-1 and TRBJ2-2, with 10 bases matching TRBD2. CDR3 size: 17 residues. V shed 1 base, J shed 4 bases, and the junction held 7 bases outside the gene matches. Germline assignment: CDR1 SGHRS and CDR2 YFSETQ. CDR3: CASSLMPVAGGTGELFF. In DNA, the CDR3 is TGCGCCAGCAGCTTGATGCCGGTAGCGGGGGGCACCGGGGAGCTGTTTTTT. Complete variable domain (other parts from reference TRBV5-1 and TRBJ2-2): KAGVTQTPRYLIKTRGQQVTLSCSPISGHRSVSWYQQTPGQGLQFLFEYFSETQRNKGNFPGRFSGRQFSNSRSEMNVSTLELGDSALYLCASSLMPVAGGTGELFFGEGSRLTVL.

The chain employs TRBV4-1 and TRBJ1-4; D uncertain. The CDR3 runs to 16 residues. Germline values: CDR1 MGHRA, CDR2 YSYEKL. Deletions cut 5 bases from V and 4 bases from J, with 17 bases between. The CDR3 protein is CASSFGEAWGNEKLFF. Here the CDR3 DNA reads TGCGCCAGCAGCTTCGGGGAGGCCTGGGGTAATGAAAAACTGTTTTTT.

CDR3 in DNA: TGTGCCAGCAGCCCCTCGGAGGTAACCTATGGCTACACCTTC. Translated: CASSPSEVTYGYTF. J is TRBJ1-2 and V is TRBV6-6; D uncertain. Trimming removed 6 bases from V and 4 bases from J, with 15 bases in between. The germline CDR1 and CDR2 sequences are MNHNY and SVGAGI (reference sequence). The CDR3 has 14 residues.

The count of this clone is one. The V and J genes are TRBV14 and TRBJ2-3, with a tentative D call TRBD2 (7 bases). The V end lost 3 bases, the J end lost 1 base, and 8 bases lay between the germline ends. In germline, CDR1 is SGHDN, CDR2 FVKESK. There are 14 residues in the CDR3. The CDR3 DNA follows: TGTGCCAGCAGCCAGGGGGGGCGCACAGATACGCAGTATTTT. It specifies CASSQGGRTDTQYF.

The chain links TRBV10-3 to TRBJ2-7; D is possibly TRBD2 (5 bases). Germline CDR1 ENHRY, CDR2 SYGVKD. The CDR3 is 14 residues long. V was clipped by 6 bases and J by 6 bases, with 18 bases between them. Here the CDR3 DNA reads TGTGCCATCAGCAGAGGGAGCCAGAGCCCCGAGCAGTACTTC. It codes for CAISRGSQSPEQYF.

This clone was detected only once. The rearrangement joins TRBV3-1 (or the pseudogene TRBV3-2) to TRBJ2-2; 9 bases agree with TRBD2. The CDR3 runs 17 residues. Germline V gene sequence: CDR1 LGHDT, CDR2 YNNKEL (reference sequence). V dropped 3 bases and J dropped 1; count of bases not matched to a gene: 6. CDR3 DNA: TGTGCCAGCAGCCATACCCTAGCGGGGAGGAACACCGGGGAGCTGTTTTTT. Translation: CASSHTLAGRNTGELFF.

The V and J genes are TRBV19 and TRBJ1-5, with a possible D match to TRBD1 (5 bases). The V gene's germline CDR1 is LNHDA and CDR2 SQIVND (reference sequence). This CDR3 region has 14 residues. Between the trimmed V and J ends, which lost 2 bases and 5 bases, there was a span of 10 bases. In DNA form, the CDR3 reads TGTGCCAGTAGTATACGGGGGACGGATCAGCCCCAGCATTTT. Translation: CASSIRGTDQPQHF.

DNA for the CDR3: TGTGCCAGTAGTCCAAGTTCCGGACAGGGGGCCGAAAAACTGTTTTTT. Translated: CASSPSSGQGAEKLFF. The genes are TRBV19 and TRBJ1-4; 11 bases are a match to TRBD1. V lost 5 bases and J lost 8; bases outside the gene matches: 10. Germline CDR1 LNHDA, CDR2 SQIVND (reference sequence). CDR3 size: 16 residues. Full variable domain (outside the CDR3, taken from reference TRBV19 and TRBJ1-4): DGGITQSPKYLFRKEGQNVTLSCEQNLNHDAMYWYRQDPGQGLRLIYYSQIVNDFQKGDIAEGYSVSREKKESFPLTVTSAQKNPTAFYLCASSPSSGQGAEKLFFGSGTQLSVL.

This rearrangement joins TRBV3-1 (or the pseudogene TRBV3-2) to TRBJ1-1; the match to TRBD1 covers 8 bases. CDR1 and CDR2 from the germline V gene are LGHDT and YNNKEL (reference sequence). The CDR3 spans 16 residues. The V segment lost 4 bases and the J segment 0 bases; nucleotides outside the gene matches: 7. The CDR3 loop is CASSPTGQGMNTEAFF. CDR3 DNA: TGTGCCAGCAGCCCCACCGGACAGGGCATGAACACTGAAGCTTTCTTT.

The chain combines TRBV7-8 with TRBJ1-2, with D uncertain. Deletions cut 2 bases from V and 3 bases from J, with 22 bases between. The germline CDR1 and CDR2 sequences are SGHVS and FQNEAQ. This CDR3 is built from 18 residues. The CDR3 DNA reads TGTGCCAGCAGCTTAACGATAATCTCCGGGGTGACTTACTATGGCTACACCTTC. It encodes CASSLTIISGVTYYGYTF.

CDR3 sequence reads: CASSIVATGGIEAFF. The CDR3 region has the DNA TGTGCCAGTAGTATAGTTGCGACAGGGGGCATTGAAGCTTTCTTT. The chain uses TRBV19 and TRBJ1-1, with TRBD1 identical over 10 bases. V lost 1 base to trimming and J lost 7 bases; unmatched junction nucleotides: 6. The CDR3 consists of 15 residues. CDR1 and CDR2 (germline): LNHDA, SQIVND (reference sequence).